This T cell receptor (beta chain) was profiled in a study of PD-1 blockade in mismatch repair-deficient tumors. Study-level information: Patients had about a dozen mismatch repair-deficient cancer types, all previously treated and progressing. Points from the study as a whole: After pembrolizumab, tumor-resident clones rose rapidly, then generally contracted before radiologic responses.

The TCR-sequenced patients were a few responders to pembrolizumab. As for this clone: What it binds is not known.

Assay: immunoSEQ multiplex PCR; the TCRdb copy retains only in-frame clones and omits some. The table records more than 50,000 clones, more than 70% of them present only once. Trimming left V 2 bases short and J 7 bases short, with 6 bases between. Germline V lookup: CDR1 SGHRS, CDR2 YFSETQ. The CDR3 runs to 12 residues. The clonotype comes from an adult with mismatch repair-deficient cancer. The starting material was peripheral blood, obtained 52 weeks after starting pembrolizumab. The chain combines TRBV5-1 with TRBJ2-2; D is ambiguous. This CDR3 is CASSLTGGELFF. CDR3 sequence (DNA): TGCGCCAGCAGCTTAACCGGCGGGGAGCTGTTTTTT.